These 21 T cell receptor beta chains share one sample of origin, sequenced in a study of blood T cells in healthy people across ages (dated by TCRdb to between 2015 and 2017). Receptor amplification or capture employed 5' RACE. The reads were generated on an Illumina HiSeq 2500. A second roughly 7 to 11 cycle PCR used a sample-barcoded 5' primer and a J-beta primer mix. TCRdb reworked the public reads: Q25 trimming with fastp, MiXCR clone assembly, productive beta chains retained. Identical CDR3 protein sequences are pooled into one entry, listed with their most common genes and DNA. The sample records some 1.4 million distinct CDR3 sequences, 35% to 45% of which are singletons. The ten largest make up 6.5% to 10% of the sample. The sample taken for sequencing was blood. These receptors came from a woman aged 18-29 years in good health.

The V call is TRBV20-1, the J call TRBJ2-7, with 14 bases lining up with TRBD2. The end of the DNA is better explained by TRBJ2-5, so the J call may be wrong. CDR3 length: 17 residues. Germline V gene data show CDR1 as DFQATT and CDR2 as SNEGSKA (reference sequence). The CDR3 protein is CSARDPGTSGRMETQYF. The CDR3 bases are TGCAGTGCTAGAGACCCCGGGACTAGCGGGAGAATGGAGACCCAGTACTTC.

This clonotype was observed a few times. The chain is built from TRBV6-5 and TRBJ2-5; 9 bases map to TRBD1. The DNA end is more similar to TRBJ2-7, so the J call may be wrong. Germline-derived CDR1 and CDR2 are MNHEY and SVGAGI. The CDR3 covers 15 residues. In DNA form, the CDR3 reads TGTGCCAGCAGTTACTCGGGACAGGGAGTAGGCGAGCAGTACTTC. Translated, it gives CASSYSGQGVGEQYF.

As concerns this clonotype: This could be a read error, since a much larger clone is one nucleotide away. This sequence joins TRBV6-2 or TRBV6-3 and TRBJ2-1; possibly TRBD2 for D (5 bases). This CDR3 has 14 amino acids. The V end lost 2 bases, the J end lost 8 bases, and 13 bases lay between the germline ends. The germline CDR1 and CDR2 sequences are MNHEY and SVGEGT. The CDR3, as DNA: TGTGCCAGCAGTTACGCGGAAGGAGCGGATGAGCAGTTCTTC. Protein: CASSYAEGADEQFF.

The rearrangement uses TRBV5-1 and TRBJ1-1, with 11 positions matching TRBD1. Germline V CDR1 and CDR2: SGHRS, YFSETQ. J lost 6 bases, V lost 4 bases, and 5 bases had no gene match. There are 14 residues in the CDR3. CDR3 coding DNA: TGCGCCAGCAGCGAGGGACAGGGGGTACCTGAAGCTTTCTTT. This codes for CASSEGQGVPEAFF.

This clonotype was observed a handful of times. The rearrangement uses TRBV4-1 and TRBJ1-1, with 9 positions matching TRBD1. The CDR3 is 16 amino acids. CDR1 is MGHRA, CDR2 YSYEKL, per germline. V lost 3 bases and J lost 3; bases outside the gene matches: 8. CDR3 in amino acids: CASSQRTGVGDTEAFF. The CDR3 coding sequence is TGCGCCAGCAGCCAGCGGACAGGGGTTGGGGACACTGAAGCTTTCTTT.

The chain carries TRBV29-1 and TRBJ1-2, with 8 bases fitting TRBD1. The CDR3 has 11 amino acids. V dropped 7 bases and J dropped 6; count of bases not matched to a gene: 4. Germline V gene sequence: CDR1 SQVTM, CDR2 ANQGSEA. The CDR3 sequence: CSGQTGDGYTF. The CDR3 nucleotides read TGCAGCGGGCAGACAGGGGATGGCTACACCTTC.

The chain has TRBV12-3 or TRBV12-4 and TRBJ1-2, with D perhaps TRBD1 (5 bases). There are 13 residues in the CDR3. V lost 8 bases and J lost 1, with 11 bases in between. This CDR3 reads CASGGTDNYGYTF. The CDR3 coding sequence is TGTGCCAGCGGAGGGACCGATAACTATGGCTACACCTTC.

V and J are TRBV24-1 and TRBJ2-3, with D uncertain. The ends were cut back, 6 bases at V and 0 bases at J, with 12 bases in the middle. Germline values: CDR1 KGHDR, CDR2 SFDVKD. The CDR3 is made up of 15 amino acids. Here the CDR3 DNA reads TGTGCCACCAGTAGCAACCAACCTAGCACAGATACGCAGTATTTT. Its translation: CATSSNQPSTDTQYF.

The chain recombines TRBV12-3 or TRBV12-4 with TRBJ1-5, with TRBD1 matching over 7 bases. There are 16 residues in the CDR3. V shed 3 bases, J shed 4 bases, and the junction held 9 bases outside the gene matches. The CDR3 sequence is CASSFRGGQFNQPQHF. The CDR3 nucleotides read TGTGCCAGCAGTTTTCGGGGGGGACAGTTTAATCAGCCCCAGCATTTT.

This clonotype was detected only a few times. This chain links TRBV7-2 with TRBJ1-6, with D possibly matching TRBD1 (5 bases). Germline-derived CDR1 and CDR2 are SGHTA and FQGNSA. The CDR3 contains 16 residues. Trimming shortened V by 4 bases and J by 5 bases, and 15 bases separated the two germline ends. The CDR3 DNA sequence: TGTGCCAGCAGCTCCCATGGAGCAGGGAATAATTCACCCCTCCACTTT. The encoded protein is CASSSHGAGNNSPLHF.

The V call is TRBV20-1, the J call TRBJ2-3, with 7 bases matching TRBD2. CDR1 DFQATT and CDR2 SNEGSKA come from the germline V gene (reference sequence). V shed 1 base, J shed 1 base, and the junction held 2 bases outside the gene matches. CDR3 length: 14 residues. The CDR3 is CSARVGRGTDTQYF. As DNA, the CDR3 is TGCAGTGCTAGAGTAGGGAGGGGCACAGATACGCAGTATTTT.

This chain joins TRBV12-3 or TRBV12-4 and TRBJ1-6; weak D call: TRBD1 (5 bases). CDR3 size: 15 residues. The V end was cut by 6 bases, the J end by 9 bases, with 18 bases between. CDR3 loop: CASRARIQGRSPLHF. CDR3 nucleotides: TGTGCCAGCAGGGCAAGGATCCAGGGACGTTCACCCCTCCACTTT.

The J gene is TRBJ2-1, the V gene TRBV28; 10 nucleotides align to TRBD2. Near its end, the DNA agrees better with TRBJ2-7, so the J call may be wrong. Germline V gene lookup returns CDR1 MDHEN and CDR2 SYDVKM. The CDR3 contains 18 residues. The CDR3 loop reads CASSLLHSGGSSYNEQYF. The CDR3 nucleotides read TGTGCCAGCAGTTTACTTCATAGCGGGGGGAGCTCCTACAATGAGCAGTACTTC.

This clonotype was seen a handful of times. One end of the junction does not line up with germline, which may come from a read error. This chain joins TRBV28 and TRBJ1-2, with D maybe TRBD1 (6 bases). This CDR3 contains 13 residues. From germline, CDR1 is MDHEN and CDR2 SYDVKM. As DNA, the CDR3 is TGTGTCAGCAGTTTAACTCAGGGGTATGGCTACACCTTC. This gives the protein CVSSLTQGYGYTF.

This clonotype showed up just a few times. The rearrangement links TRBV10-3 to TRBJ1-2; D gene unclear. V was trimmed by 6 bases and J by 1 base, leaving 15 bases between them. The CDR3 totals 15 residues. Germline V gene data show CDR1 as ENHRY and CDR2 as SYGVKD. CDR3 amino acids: CAIRREDGYNYGYTF. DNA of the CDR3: TGTGCCATCAGGAGAGAGGACGGATATAACTATGGCTACACCTTC.

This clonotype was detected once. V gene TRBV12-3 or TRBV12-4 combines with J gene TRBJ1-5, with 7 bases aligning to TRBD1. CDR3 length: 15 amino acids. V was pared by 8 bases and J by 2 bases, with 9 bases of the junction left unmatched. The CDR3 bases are TGTGCCAGCGGGCCACAGGGGTCCGGCAATCAGCCCCAGCATTTT. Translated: CASGPQGSGNQPQHF.

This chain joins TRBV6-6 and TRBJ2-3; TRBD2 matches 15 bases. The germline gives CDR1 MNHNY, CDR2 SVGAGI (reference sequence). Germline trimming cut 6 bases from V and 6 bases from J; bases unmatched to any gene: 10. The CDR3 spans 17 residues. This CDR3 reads CASSPGLAGGPRDTQYF. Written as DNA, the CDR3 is TGTGCCAGCAGCCCCGGACTAGCGGGAGGGCCGAGGGATACGCAGTATTTT.

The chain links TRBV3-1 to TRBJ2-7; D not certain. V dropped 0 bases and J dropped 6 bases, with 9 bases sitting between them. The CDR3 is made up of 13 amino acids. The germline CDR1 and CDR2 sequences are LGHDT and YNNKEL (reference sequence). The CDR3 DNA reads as TGTGCCAGCAGCCAAGATTGGAGTTCCGAGCAGTACTTC. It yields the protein CASSQDWSSEQYF.

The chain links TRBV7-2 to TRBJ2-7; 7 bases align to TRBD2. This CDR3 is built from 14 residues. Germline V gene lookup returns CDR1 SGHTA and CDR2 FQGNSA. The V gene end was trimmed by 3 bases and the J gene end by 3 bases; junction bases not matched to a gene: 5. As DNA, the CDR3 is TGTGCCAGCAGCTTTGGCGGGGGTATCTACGAGCAGTACTTC. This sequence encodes CASSFGGGIYEQYF.

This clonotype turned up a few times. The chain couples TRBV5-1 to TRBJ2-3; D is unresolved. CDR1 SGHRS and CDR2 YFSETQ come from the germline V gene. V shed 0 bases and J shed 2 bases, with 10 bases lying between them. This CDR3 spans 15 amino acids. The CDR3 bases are TGCGCCAGCAGCTTGGCCTTATTGAACACAGATACGCAGTATTTT. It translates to CASSLALLNTDTQYF.

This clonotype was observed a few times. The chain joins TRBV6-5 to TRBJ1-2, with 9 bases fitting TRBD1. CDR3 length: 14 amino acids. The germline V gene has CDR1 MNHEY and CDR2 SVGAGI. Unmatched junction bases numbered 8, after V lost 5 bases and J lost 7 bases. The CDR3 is CASSNGQGTRGYTF. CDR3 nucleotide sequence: TGTGCCAGCAGTAACGGACAGGGGACCCGTGGCTACACCTTC.